These 29 T cell receptor beta chains came from one sample sequenced in a study of cytomegalovirus exposure and HLA in healthy donors. Sequenced by immunoSEQ multiplex PCR; TCRdb stores in-frame clones only, minus some. Of about 270,000 clones listed, 80% to 90% are singletons. Sequencing input: PBMCs. These receptors all stem from a woman aged 18-29 years in good health and CMV-seronegative.

CDR3 in amino acids: CASIRNEDSYGYTF. In DNA form, the CDR3 reads TGTGCCAGCATCAGGAACGAGGACAGCTATGGCTACACCTTC. V gene TRBV7-2 combines with J gene TRBJ1-2; D is possibly TRBD1 (6 bases). The V gene's germline CDR1 is SGHTA and CDR2 FQGNSA. The CDR3 extends over 14 amino acids. Trimming stripped 7 bases from V and 4 bases from J, with 16 bases between. The full variable domain, with the rest looked up from reference TRBV7-2 and TRBJ1-2, is GAGVSQSPSNKVTEKGKDVELRCDPISGHTALYWYRQSLGQGLEFLIYFQGNSAPDKSGLPSDRFSAERTGGSVSTLTIQRTQQEDSAVYLCASIRNEDSYGYTFGSGTRLTVV.

This chain joins TRBV30 and TRBJ2-5; D unresolved. CDR3 length equals 15 residues. V lost 3 bases and J 5 bases, leaving 19 bases between the germline ends. Germline V CDR1 and CDR2: GTSNPN, SVGIG (reference sequence). CDR3 in DNA: TGTGCCTGGAGCGACGCGGAACGGATAAGGGAGACCCAGTACTTC. Translated, it gives CAWSDAERIRETQYF.

The chain is built from TRBV4-1 and TRBJ2-7; D ambiguous. V lost 4 bases to trimming and J lost 3 bases, with 16 bases between them. Germline lookup yields CDR1 MGHRA and CDR2 YSYEKL. This CDR3 is 15 amino acids long. As DNA, the CDR3 is TGCGCCAGCAGCCCCGGCGACTTCATACACTACGAGCAGTACTTC. Its translation is CASSPGDFIHYEQYF.

The chain links TRBV5-1 to TRBJ2-7; 9 positions agree with TRBD1. There are 16 residues in the CDR3. Germline V gene lookup returns CDR1 SGHRS and CDR2 YFSETQ. Unmatched junction bases numbered 8, after V lost 4 bases and J lost 0 bases. CDR3 DNA sequence: TGCGCCAGCAGCATCGGACAGGGGCCTTACTCCTACGAGCAGTACTTC. Translating gives CASSIGQGPYSYEQYF.

V and J are TRBV7-9 and TRBJ2-7; D might be TRBD2 (5 bases). CDR1 and CDR2 from the germline V gene are SEHNR and FQNEAQ (reference sequence). Trimming removed 4 bases at V and 2 bases at J, with 15 bases between. CDR3 length equals 15 residues. CDR3 in amino acids: CASSSPSLAPYEQYF. The CDR3 region has the DNA TGTGCCAGCAGCTCACCATCTCTAGCTCCCTACGAGCAGTACTTC.

V and J are TRBV5-1 and TRBJ2-7, with 8 bases that match TRBD2. Germline loops: CDR1 SGHRS, CDR2 YFSETQ. With 0 bases clipped from V and 3 bases from J, the junction kept 2 bases outside the gene matches. This CDR3 has 14 residues. The CDR3 DNA follows: TGCGCCAGCAGCTTGGGACTAGCGAGCTACGAGCAGTACTTC. This gives the protein CASSLGLASYEQYF.

The genes are TRBV4-1 and TRBJ2-5, with TRBD2 matching over 14 bases. Germline CDR1 MGHRA, CDR2 YSYEKL. This CDR3 contains 16 residues. Unmatched junction bases numbered 2, after V lost 0 bases and J lost 5 bases. CDR3 protein: CASSQDRLAGGETQYF. The CDR3 bases are TGCGCCAGCAGCCAAGATAGACTAGCGGGGGGGGAGACCCAGTACTTC.

The chain has TRBV19 and TRBJ2-5, with TRBD2 identical over 11 bases. Losses at the gene ends were 3 bases for V and 2 bases for J; bases not matched to a gene: 11. CDR3 size: 18 residues. Per the germline V gene, CDR1 is LNHDA and CDR2 is SQIVND (reference sequence). CDR3 protein: CASSIILAGGPIQETQYF. The CDR3 bases are TGTGCCAGTAGTATTATCCTAGCGGGGGGACCAATACAAGAGACCCAGTACTTC.

The DNA for the CDR3 is TGCGCCAGCAGCTTGGGATACGACAGGGTGATAAACGAGCAGTACTTC. Translated: CASSLGYDRVINEQYF. The chain uses TRBV5-1 and TRBJ2-7, with 7 nucleotides matching TRBD1. With V trimmed by 0 bases and J by 5 bases, 11 bases remained unmatched. The length of the CDR3 is 16 residues. Germline V lookup: CDR1 SGHRS, CDR2 YFSETQ. The full variable domain, completed using reference TRBV5-1 and TRBJ2-7, is KAGVTQTPRYLIKTRGQQVTLSCSPISGHRSVSWYQQTPGQGLQFLFEYFSETQRNKGNFPGRFSGRQFSNSRSEMNVSTLELGDSALYLCASSLGYDRVINEQYFGPGTRLTVT.

This chain's CDR3 is CASRDRGLSNQPQHF. CDR3 sequence (DNA): TGTGCCAGCAGAGACAGGGGGCTTAGCAATCAGCCCCAGCATTTT. The rearrangement links TRBV2 to TRBJ1-5, with 10 bases fitting TRBD1. Germline CDR1 and CDR2: SNHLY and FYNNEI. J lost 0 bases, V lost 6 bases, and 2 bases had no gene match. The CDR3 is made up of 15 amino acids.

The chain links TRBV29-1 to TRBJ2-7; the D gene is possibly TRBD2 (5 bases). Per the germline V gene, CDR1 is SQVTM and CDR2 is ANQGSEA. Trimming shortened V by 5 bases and J by 4 bases, and 21 bases separated the two germline ends. The CDR3 sequence is 15 residues long. The CDR3 DNA reads as TGCAGCGTTACCTCCCTGGAGGCAGGAAGATACGAGCAGTACTTC. Translated, it gives CSVTSLEAGRYEQYF.

This chain connects TRBV4-1 to TRBJ2-1; 8 bases line up with TRBD1. The trim removed 1 base at V and 0 bases at J, leaving 5 bases unmatched. Per the germline V gene, CDR1 is MGHRA and CDR2 is YSYEKL. There are 17 residues in the CDR3. The CDR3: CASSQVTGGSSYNEQFF. The CDR3 coding sequence is TGCGCCAGCAGCCAAGTAACAGGGGGGAGCTCCTACAATGAGCAGTTCTTC.

The chain has TRBV4-2 and TRBJ2-5; 8 nucleotides line up with TRBD2. The CDR3 extends over 16 amino acids. Germline V CDR1 and CDR2: LGHNA, YNFKEQ. Trimming removed 1 base from V and 5 bases from J; junction bases left unmatched: 9. CDR3 sequence (DNA): TGTGCCAGCAGCCAAGTCCCTCTAGCGGGCCGTGAGACCCAGTACTTC. This codes for CASSQVPLAGRETQYF.

The J gene is TRBJ1-6, the V gene TRBV9, with D unresolved. V dropped 0 bases and J dropped 7 bases, with 14 bases sitting between them. Germline values: CDR1 SGDLS, CDR2 YYNGEE. The CDR3 has 16 amino acids. This CDR3 is CASSVEGEGLNSPLHF. The DNA for the CDR3 is TGTGCCAGCAGCGTAGAGGGAGAAGGCCTAAATTCACCCCTCCACTTT.

The chain carries TRBV2 and TRBJ2-7; the D is unclear. Trimming removed 4 bases at V and 3 bases at J, with 10 bases between. This CDR3 is built from 13 residues. Germline lookup yields CDR1 SNHLY and CDR2 FYNNEI. The CDR3 region has the DNA TGTGCCAGCAGTGTACCAGGCAGCTACGAGCAGTACTTC. It encodes CASSVPGSYEQYF.

There are a few counts of this clone. The rearrangement uses TRBV19 and TRBJ1-2; 9 nucleotides agree with TRBD1. V lost 6 bases and J lost 4; bases outside the gene matches: 15. Germline CDR1 is LNHDA and CDR2 is SQIVND (reference sequence). The CDR3 has 17 amino acids. CDR3 bases: TGTGCCAGTAGCACTCCGGTGACGGGACAGGGATCCTATGGCTACACCTTC. It specifies CASSTPVTGQGSYGYTF. The full variable domain, completed using reference TRBV19 and TRBJ1-2, is DGGITQSPKYLFRKEGQNVTLSCEQNLNHDAMYWYRQDPGQGLRLIYYSQIVNDFQKGDIAEGYSVSREKKESFPLTVTSAQKNPTAFYLCASSTPVTGQGSYGYTFGSGTRLTVV.

This rearrangement joins TRBV5-1 to TRBJ2-5, with no clear D. The CDR3 contains 14 residues. The V end was cut by 2 bases, the J end by 2 bases, with 10 bases between. The germline V gene has CDR1 SGHRS and CDR2 YFSETQ. CDR3 sequence reads: CASSFQRQQETQYF. The CDR3 bases are TGCGCCAGCAGCTTCCAGCGCCAACAAGAGACCCAGTACTTC.

CDR3 bases: TGTGCCAGCAGTTTGGCGGGACGTAACTATGGCTACACCTTC. Translated: CASSLAGRNYGYTF. The V and J genes are TRBV28 and TRBJ1-2; tentatively, D is TRBD1 (5 bases). Trimming removed 3 bases from V and 1 base from J, with 9 bases in between. From germline, CDR1 is MDHEN and CDR2 SYDVKM. This CDR3 spans 14 amino acids.

This chain links TRBV18 with TRBJ2-2, with TRBD1 matching 8 bases. The CDR3 loop spans 16 amino acids. The V gene's germline CDR1 is KGHSH and CDR2 LQKENI. V shed 3 bases and J 4 bases; nucleotides not matched to a gene: 7. CDR3 residues: CASSPRTGHFTGELFF. Here the CDR3 DNA reads TGTGCCAGCTCACCTCGGACAGGGCACTTCACCGGGGAGCTGTTTTTT.

CDR3 loop: CAWVGGPLGPYEQYF. The CDR3 coding sequence is TGTGCCTGGGTAGGGGGCCCCTTAGGGCCCTACGAGCAGTACTTC. The rearrangement joins TRBV30 to TRBJ2-7, with 7 bases that match TRBD1. Germline CDR1 GTSNPN, CDR2 SVGIG (reference sequence). Unmatched junction bases numbered 12, after V lost 5 bases and J lost 2 bases. The CDR3 is 15 residues long.

This rearrangement joins TRBV7-9 to TRBJ2-5; 9 bases are a match to TRBD1. From germline, CDR1 is SEHNR and CDR2 FQNEAQ (reference sequence). J gave up 1 base and V 5 bases, and 5 bases lay outside the gene matches. This CDR3 comprises 15 residues. The CDR3 loop reads CASSHRQGVQETQYF. In DNA, the CDR3 is TGTGCCAGCAGCCACCGACAGGGGGTCCAAGAGACCCAGTACTTC.

The sample holds a few counts of this clone. The genes are TRBV27 and TRBJ1-6; possibly TRBD1 for D (5 bases). The CDR3 runs 16 residues. The germline gives CDR1 MNHEY, CDR2 SMNVEV (reference sequence). Trimming stripped 6 bases from V and 4 bases from J, with 16 bases between. The CDR3 sequence: CASSTGPRAYNSPLHF. CDR3 nucleotides: TGTGCCAGCAGCACAGGCCCACGGGCATATAATTCACCCCTCCACTTT.

This chain connects TRBV9 to TRBJ2-6; TRBD1 aligns across 11 bases. The V and J ends lost 4 bases and 4 bases, in that order; junction bases with no gene match: 7. The CDR3 sequence is 17 residues long. Germline loops: CDR1 SGDLS, CDR2 YYNGEE. In DNA, the CDR3 is TGTGCCAGCAGCCCGGGACAGGGGGTAACGGGGGCCAACGTCCTGACTTTC. This sequence encodes CASSPGQGVTGANVLTF.

This clone was detected only once. The rearrangement links TRBV30 to TRBJ2-1; the D is unclear. The CDR3 extends over 12 amino acids. From germline, CDR1 is GTSNPN and CDR2 SVGIG (reference sequence). Trimming took off 1 base at V and 7 bases at J, with 8 bases between the two ends. In DNA, the CDR3 is TGTGCCTGGAGTGATTCTTCTAATGAGCAGTTCTTC. It is translated as CAWSDSSNEQFF.

The rearrangement links TRBV28 to TRBJ2-2, with D possibly matching TRBD2 (6 bases). The germline V gene has CDR1 MDHEN and CDR2 SYDVKM. This CDR3 has 15 amino acids. Trimming left V 3 bases short and J 6 bases short, with 14 bases between. The CDR3 is CASSLAAGFPGELFF. The DNA for the CDR3 is TGTGCCAGCAGTTTGGCTGCGGGATTCCCCGGGGAGCTGTTTTTT.

This chain uses TRBV6-5 with TRBJ2-4; TRBD2 agrees at 11 bases. Germline values: CDR1 MNHEY, CDR2 SVGAGI. V shed 4 bases, J shed 8 bases, and the junction held 7 bases outside the gene matches. The CDR3 contains 15 residues. CDR3 loop: CASSSTSGDWDIQYF. The CDR3 coding sequence is TGTGCCAGCAGTTCGACTAGCGGGGATTGGGACATTCAGTACTTC.

The chain recombines TRBV30 with TRBJ1-2; 7 nucleotides align to TRBD1. Per the germline V gene, CDR1 is GTSNPN and CDR2 is SVGIG (reference sequence). The V and J ends lost 4 bases and 6 bases, in that order; junction bases with no gene match: 29. This CDR3 contains 20 residues. The CDR3: CAWTRPPGQSIIRLGNGYTF. The CDR3 DNA reads as TGTGCCTGGACGAGACCGCCGGGACAGAGCATTATACGCCTGGGGAATGGCTACACCTTC.

The chain uses TRBV19 and TRBJ2-7; possibly TRBD1 for D (5 bases). Germline-derived CDR1 and CDR2 are LNHDA and SQIVND (reference sequence). CDR3 length equals 15 residues. Trimming removed 8 bases from V and 0 bases from J, with 17 bases in between. DNA of the CDR3: TGTGCCAGTGGCGTTGTGTGGGGCAGCTCCTACGAGCAGTACTTC. It codes for CASGVVWGSSYEQYF.

This clone was seen just once. The chain uses TRBV5-6 and TRBJ2-5; 7 bases are a match to TRBD1. Trimming removed 3 bases from V and 8 bases from J; junction bases left unmatched: 4. Germline CDR1 is SGHDT and CDR2 is YYEEEE. This CDR3 spans 12 amino acids. The CDR3 nucleotides read TGTGCCAGCAGCTCAGGGGGAGACACCCAGTACTTC. As protein: CASSSGGDTQYF.